These 13 T cell receptor beta chains originate from one sample sequenced in a study of T cell changes during pregnancy in multiple sclerosis. TCRdb's table, derived via immunoSEQ multiplex PCR, lists solely in-frame clones and lacks some. The sample carries 30,000 to 45,000 clones, 91% recorded once. Sequences were derived from CD4+ T cells from peripheral blood mononuclear cells, sampled in the second trimester of pregnancy. The receptors come from a female donor in good health, enrolled as a control in a pregnancy study.

The chain employs TRBV7-8 and TRBJ1-3; TRBD1 agrees at 8 bases. The CDR3 is 14 residues long. The trim removed 6 bases at V and 2 bases at J, leaving 3 bases unmatched. Germline V lookup: CDR1 SGHVS, CDR2 FQNEAQ. CDR3 nucleotide sequence: TGTGCCAGCAGGTTGGGACAGGCTGGAAACACCATATATTTT. It specifies CASRLGQAGNTIYF.

CDR3 in amino acids: CASSFLGGAWGYTF. The CDR3 DNA is TGTGCCAGCAGCTTCCTAGGTGGGGCATGGGGCTACACCTTC. This chain joins TRBV7-9 and TRBJ1-2; maybe TRBD1 (5 bases). Germline CDR1 is SEHNR and CDR2 is FQNEAQ (reference sequence). CDR3 size: 14 residues. Trimming removed 3 bases at V and 8 bases at J, with 16 bases between.

The chain employs TRBV2 and TRBJ2-2, with D perhaps TRBD2 (5 bases). CDR1 SNHLY and CDR2 FYNNEI come from the germline V gene. Trimming stripped 6 bases from V and 1 base from J, with 9 bases between. The CDR3 has 14 residues. CDR3 sequence reads: CASRLLGNTGELFF. CDR3 DNA: TGTGCCAGCAGGTTACTAGGGAACACCGGGGAGCTGTTTTTT.

This chain links TRBV18 with TRBJ1-5; tentatively, D is TRBD1 (6 bases). Per germline, CDR1 KGHSH and CDR2 LQKENI. The ends were cut back, 4 bases at V and 0 bases at J, with 22 bases in the middle. The CDR3 has 19 amino acids. The CDR3 bases are TGTGCCAGCTCACGGGGGGGATCCTGGGGGCCTTATAGCAATCAGCCCCAGCATTTT. This codes for CASSRGGSWGPYSNQPQHF.

This clone has a single count. The chain couples TRBV6-5 to TRBJ2-6; perhaps TRBD2 as D (5 bases). CDR1 and CDR2 (germline): MNHEY, SVGAGI. Trimming shortened V by 4 bases and J by 0 bases, and 7 bases separated the two germline ends. This CDR3 region has 15 residues. The CDR3 here is CASSFGISGANVLTF. The CDR3 region has the DNA TGTGCCAGCAGTTTCGGGATCTCTGGGGCCAACGTCCTGACTTTC.

This chain uses TRBV9 with TRBJ2-2, with a tentative D call TRBD2 (6 bases). Germline V gene lookup returns CDR1 SGDLS and CDR2 YYNGEE. V was shortened by 0 bases and J by 7 bases, with 13 bases between the two germline ends. The CDR3 has 15 amino acids. The CDR3 DNA reads as TGTGCCAGCAGCGTAGGTTCGGGGGAGGTCGGGGAGCTGTTTTTT. Protein: CASSVGSGEVGELFF.

This clone occurred once. The chain joins TRBV7-9 to TRBJ2-7, with 7 bases fitting TRBD1. The junction had 21 bases not matched to a gene; V was cut back by 5 bases and J by 11 bases. Germline V gene sequence: CDR1 SEHNR, CDR2 FQNEAQ (reference sequence). This CDR3 region has 16 residues. CDR3 sequence (DNA): TGTGCCAGCAGCCCCGGACAGGTTGGGTCGTCCCCCGGGAAGTACTTC. Encoded protein: CASSPGQVGSSPGKYF. Using reference TRBV7-9 and TRBJ2-7 for the parts outside the CDR3, the full variable domain is DTGVSQNPRHKITKRGQNVTFRCDPISEHNRLYWYRQTLGQGPEFLTYFQNEAQLEKSRLLSDRFSAERPKGSFSTLEIQRTEQGDSAMYLCASSPGQVGSSPGKYFGPGTRLTVT.

The chain links TRBV5-1 to TRBJ2-5, with 7 bases that match TRBD1. The J call may be wrong; the DNA end is better matched by TRBJ2-7. This CDR3 region has 15 residues. Germline-derived CDR1 and CDR2 are SGHRS and YFSETQ. CDR3 bases: TGCGCCAGCAGCTTGACTCAGGGGGACTCCTACGAGCAGTACTTC. This encodes CASSLTQGDSYEQYF.

CDR3 amino acids: CASSQARGRPYNEQFF. The DNA for the CDR3 is TGTGCCAGCAGCCAGGCCAGGGGTCGCCCCTACAATGAGCAGTTCTTC. This chain links TRBV4-2 with TRBJ2-1; D perhaps matches TRBD1 (6 bases). Germline-derived CDR1 and CDR2 are LGHNA and YNFKEQ. Trimming stripped 3 bases from V and 2 bases from J, with 14 bases between. CDR3 size: 16 residues.

The V call is TRBV18, the J call TRBJ1-2, with 8 bases aligning to TRBD1. V lost 3 bases, J lost 3 bases, and 6 bases stayed unmatched. Germline assignment: CDR1 KGHSH and CDR2 LQKENI. The CDR3 is 15 residues long. This chain's CDR3 is CASSPQSGGDYGYTF. The CDR3 DNA reads as TGTGCCAGCTCACCCCAGTCAGGGGGCGACTATGGCTACACCTTC.

The chain couples TRBV13 to TRBJ1-3; TRBD1 agrees at 8 bases. This CDR3 spans 15 amino acids. Germline lookup yields CDR1 PRHDT and CDR2 FYEKMQ (reference sequence). V trimming: 5 bases; J trimming: 4 bases; junction bases outside the gene matches: 7. Written as DNA, the CDR3 is TGTGCCAGCAGCGCCTACAGGGGGTCGGGAAACACCATATATTTT. Its protein is CASSAYRGSGNTIYF.

This clone was found once. The rearrangement uses TRBV29-1 and TRBJ1-1, with no clear D. V was cut by 6 bases and J by 6 bases, with 17 bases left in between. This CDR3 has 13 residues. Germline V gene sequence: CDR1 SQVTM, CDR2 ANQGSEA. CDR3 in DNA: TGCAGCGTGCGGCGGGGTTCGACCCCTGAAGCTTTCTTT. Translating gives CSVRRGSTPEAFF.

The chain uses TRBV28 and TRBJ1-4, with TRBD1 matching over 9 bases. V gave up 5 bases and J gave up 8 bases; unmatched junction bases: 6. The CDR3 has 14 residues. The V gene's germline CDR1 is MDHEN and CDR2 SYDVKM. The CDR3 loop is CASSGGQGLEKLFF. In nucleotides, the CDR3 is TGTGCCAGCAGTGGGGGACAGGGCCTCGAAAAACTGTTTTTT.